The T cell receptor (beta chain) described here comes from a study of CD8+CD57+ T cells in acquired aplastic anemia. TCR beta VDJ combinations and CDR3 sequences were profiled from genomic DNA. Each CDR3 protein is one row after TCRdb ran MiXCR on the reads. The sample lists more than 150,000 distinct CDR3 sequences; 35% to 50% were seen once. This clonotype appeared many times. Germline V gene data show CDR1 as DFQATT and CDR2 as SNEGSKA (reference sequence). The CDR3 spans 12 residues. V was trimmed by 3 bases and J by 4 bases, leaving 7 bases between them. The sample taken for sequencing was sorted CD4+, CD8+, or CD8+CD57+ T cells (not recorded which) from PBMCs. V is TRBV20-1 and J is TRBJ2-1, with D unresolved. This TCR was sampled from a human donor in good health. CDR3: CSASYLYNEQFF. The CDR3 DNA follows: TGCAGTGCTAGTTACCTTTACAATGAGCAGTTCTTC.